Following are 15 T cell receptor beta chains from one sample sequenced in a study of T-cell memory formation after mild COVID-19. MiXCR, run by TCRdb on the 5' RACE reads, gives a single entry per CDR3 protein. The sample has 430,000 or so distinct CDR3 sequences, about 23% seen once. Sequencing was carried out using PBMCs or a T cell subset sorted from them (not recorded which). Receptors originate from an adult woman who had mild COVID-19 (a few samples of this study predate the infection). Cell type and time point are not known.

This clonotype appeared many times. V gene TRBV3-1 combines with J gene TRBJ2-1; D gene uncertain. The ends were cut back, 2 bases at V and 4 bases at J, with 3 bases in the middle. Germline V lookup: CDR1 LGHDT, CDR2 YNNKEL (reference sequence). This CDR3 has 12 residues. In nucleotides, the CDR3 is TGTGCCAGCAGCCAAACGTACAATGAGCAGTTCTTC. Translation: CASSQTYNEQFF.

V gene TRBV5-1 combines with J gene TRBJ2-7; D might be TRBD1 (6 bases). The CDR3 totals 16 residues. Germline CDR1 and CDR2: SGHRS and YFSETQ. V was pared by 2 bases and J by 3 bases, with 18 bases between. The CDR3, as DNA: TGCGCCAGCAGCTTAGAAGACAGGTCGGCCCTCTACGAGCAGTACTTC. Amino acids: CASSLEDRSALYEQYF.

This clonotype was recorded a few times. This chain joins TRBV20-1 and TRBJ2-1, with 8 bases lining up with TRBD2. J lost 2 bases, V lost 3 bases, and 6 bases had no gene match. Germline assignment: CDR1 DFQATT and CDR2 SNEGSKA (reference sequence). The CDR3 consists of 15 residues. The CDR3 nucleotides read TGCAGTGCTAGCTACGGGGGGGAGGCCTACAATGAGCAGTTCTTC. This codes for CSASYGGEAYNEQFF.

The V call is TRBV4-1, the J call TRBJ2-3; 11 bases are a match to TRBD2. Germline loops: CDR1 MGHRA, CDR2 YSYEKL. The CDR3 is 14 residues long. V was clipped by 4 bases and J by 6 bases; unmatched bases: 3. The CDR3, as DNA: TGCGCCAGCAGCCTGACTAGCGGGGTCGATACGCAGTATTTT. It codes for CASSLTSGVDTQYF.

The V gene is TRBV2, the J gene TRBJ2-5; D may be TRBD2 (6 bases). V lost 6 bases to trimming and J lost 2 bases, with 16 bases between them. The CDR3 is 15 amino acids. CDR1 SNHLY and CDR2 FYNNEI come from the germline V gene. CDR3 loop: CASRKQEGPQETQYF. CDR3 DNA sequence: TGTGCCAGCAGGAAACAGGAGGGCCCTCAAGAGACCCAGTACTTC.

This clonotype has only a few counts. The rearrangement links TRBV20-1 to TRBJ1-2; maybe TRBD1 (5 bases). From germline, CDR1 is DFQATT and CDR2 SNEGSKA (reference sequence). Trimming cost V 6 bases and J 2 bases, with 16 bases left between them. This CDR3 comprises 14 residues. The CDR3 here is CSASLRDGNYGYTF. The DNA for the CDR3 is TGCAGTGCCTCTCTGCGGGACGGAAACTATGGCTACACCTTC.

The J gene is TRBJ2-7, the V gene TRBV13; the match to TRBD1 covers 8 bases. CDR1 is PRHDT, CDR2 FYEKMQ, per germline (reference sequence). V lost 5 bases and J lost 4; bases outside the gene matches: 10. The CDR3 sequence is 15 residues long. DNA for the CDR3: TGTGCCAGCAGCGTACACTCAGGGGGCGCATACGAGCAGTACTTC. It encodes CASSVHSGGAYEQYF.

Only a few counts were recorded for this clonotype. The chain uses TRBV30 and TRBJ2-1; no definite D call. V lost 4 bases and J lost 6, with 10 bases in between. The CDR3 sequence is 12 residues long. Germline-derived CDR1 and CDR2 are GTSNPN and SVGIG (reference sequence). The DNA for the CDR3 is TGTGCCTGGAATCTGGGAAGCAATGAGCAGTTCTTC. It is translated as CAWNLGSNEQFF. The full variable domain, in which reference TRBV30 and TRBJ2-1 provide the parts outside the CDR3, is SQTIHQWPATLVQPVGSPLSLECTVEGTSNPNLYWYRQAAGRGLQLLFYSVGIGQISSEVPQNLSASRPQDRQFILSSKKLLLSDSGFYLCAWNLGSNEQFFGPGTRLTVL.

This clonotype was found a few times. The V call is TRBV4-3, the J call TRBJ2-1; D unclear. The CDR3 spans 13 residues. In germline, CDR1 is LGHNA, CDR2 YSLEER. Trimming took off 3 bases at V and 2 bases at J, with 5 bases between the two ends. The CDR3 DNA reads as TGCGCCAGCAGCCACGACACCTACAATGAGCAGTTCTTC. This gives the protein CASSHDTYNEQFF.

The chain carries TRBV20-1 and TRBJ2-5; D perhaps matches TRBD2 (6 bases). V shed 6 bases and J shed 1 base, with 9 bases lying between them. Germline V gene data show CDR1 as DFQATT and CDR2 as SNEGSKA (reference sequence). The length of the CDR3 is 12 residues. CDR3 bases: TGCAGTGCCGGGAGTTTCCAAGAGACCCAGTACTTC. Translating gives CSAGSFQETQYF.

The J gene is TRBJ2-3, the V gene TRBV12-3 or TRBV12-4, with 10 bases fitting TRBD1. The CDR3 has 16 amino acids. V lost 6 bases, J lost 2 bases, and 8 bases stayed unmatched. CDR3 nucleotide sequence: TGTGCCAGCAGGGCGACAGGGGGCTACGACACAGATACGCAGTATTTT. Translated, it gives CASRATGGYDTDTQYF.

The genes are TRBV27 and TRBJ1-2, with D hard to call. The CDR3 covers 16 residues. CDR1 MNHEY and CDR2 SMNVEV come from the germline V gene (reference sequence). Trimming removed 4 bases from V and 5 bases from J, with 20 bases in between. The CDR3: CASSSAGRRELYGYTF. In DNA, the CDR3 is TGTGCCAGCAGTTCTGCCGGCAGGAGAGAACTATATGGCTACACCTTC.

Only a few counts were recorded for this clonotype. Here the CDR3 DNA reads TGCAGCGTTGTAGGGCAGATGAACACTGAAGCTTTCTTT. Its translation: CSVVGQMNTEAFF. The genes are TRBV29-1 and TRBJ1-1, with D uncertain. This CDR3 has 13 residues. Germline-derived CDR1 and CDR2 are SQVTM and ANQGSEA. V was cut by 4 bases and J by 0 bases, with 9 bases left in between.

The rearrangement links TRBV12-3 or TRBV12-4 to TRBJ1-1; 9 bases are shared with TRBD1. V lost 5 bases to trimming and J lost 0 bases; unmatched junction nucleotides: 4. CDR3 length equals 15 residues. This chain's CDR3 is CASSHRGPLNTEAFF. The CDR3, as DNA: TGTGCCAGCAGTCACAGGGGGCCTTTGAACACTGAAGCTTTCTTT.

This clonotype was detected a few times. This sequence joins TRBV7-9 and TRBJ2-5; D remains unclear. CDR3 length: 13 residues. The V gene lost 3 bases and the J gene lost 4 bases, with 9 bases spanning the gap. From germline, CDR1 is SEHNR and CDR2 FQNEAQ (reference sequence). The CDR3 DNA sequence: TGTGCCAGCAGCTTCGGCTTCCCAGAGACCCAGTACTTC. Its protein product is CASSFGFPETQYF.